This TCR beta chain was sequenced in a study of human T cells and chemical hapten exposure. Study-wide background: Chiefly women, the patients showed alopecia areata, totalis or universalis. Small differences in pooled library volume mainly drove the variation in TCR yields per sample. The study, taken as a whole, reports: Expanded TCRs formed significantly more large CDR3 similarity clusters than controls.

After removal of 0 bases from V and 7 bases from J, the junction contained 2 bases not matched to a gene. Germline CDR1 reads SGDLS; CDR2 reads YYNGEE. The CDR3 is made up of 13 amino acids. This sample's time point: patch test 2, 6 weeks after DPC sensitization. Treatment here: therapeutic diphenylcyclopropenone sensitization with weekly scalp DPC. Within the library, unique molecular identifiers were attached to each individual cDNA molecule. TCRdb independently ran MiXCR on the RACE reads; one entry per CDR3 protein. This table has tens of thousands of distinct CDR3 sequences, roughly 10% appearing once. As to this clonotype: The antigen remains undetermined.

The gene calls are TRBV9 and TRBJ2-5; 8 bases are a match to TRBD1. The TCR sequence derives from a woman younger than 45 with alopecia areata. Some clones in this sample may be carry-over from other donors' samples. Sequencing used whole blood, obtained in connection with sensitization to the hapten diphenylcyclopropenone (DPC). CDR3 DNA sequence: TGTGCCAGCAGCGTAGGTACAGGGGGGACCCAGTACTTC. This encodes CASSVGTGGTQYF.